This T cell receptor (beta chain) was obtained from a study of cytotoxic CD8 clonotypes in ibrutinib-treated CLL. Looking at the study overall: Among the patients, fewer than twelve presented as relapsed/refractory and around 15 as treatment-naive; around 18 showed unmutated IGHV. Overall study results and limits: At ibrutinib response, clonality increased, and at progression it declined back toward baseline. Sampling schedules were unmatched across sustained-remission and progressing patients.

Trimming removed 8 bases from V and 2 bases from J, with 10 bases in between. Germline CDR1 is MNHNY and CDR2 is SVGAGI (reference sequence). This CDR3 is 13 amino acids long. Generated by immunoSEQ multiplex PCR, the TCRdb table keeps only in-frame clones and is missing some. The table lists some 130,000 clones, approximately 83% of them singletons, with 2% to 2.5% in the top ten. As concerns this clone: Its antigen remains unknown.

The sequenced sample was PBMCs, obtained after 24 months of ibrutinib treatment. The rearrangement uses TRBV6-6 and TRBJ1-5; no firm D call. The TCR was taken from a human donor with chronic lymphocytic leukemia. The CDR3 DNA follows: TGTGCCAGCTCCTCGCGGGGCAATCAGCCCCAGCATTTT. It encodes CASSSRGNQPQHF.